These T cell receptor beta chains were read from a single sample in a study of blood T cell repertoires in COVID-19. Libraries were prepared by immunoSEQ multiplex PCR; TCRdb keeps only in-frame clonotypes and omits some of them. The sample shows approximately 500,000 clones, nearly 90% of them seen only once. The source material was peripheral blood. Receptors were obtained from a man younger than 35 with COVID-19, enrolled during active disease. The CDR3 runs from the conserved cysteine through the conserved F or W. D genes are given only for firm matches. Clone size is not always given. Where it is, it says once, few, many or a class for expanded clones.

D gene: .; V gene: TRBV5-8; clone size: .; J gene: TRBJ1-5; CDR3 protein: CASNRVSNQPQHF; CDR3 DNA: TGTGCCAGCAACAGGGTTAGCAATCAGCCCCAGCATTTT
D gene: TRBD1; V gene: TRBV11-2; clone size: .; J gene: TRBJ2-2; CDR3 protein: CASSLTTGNAGELFF; CDR3 DNA: TGTGCCAGCAGCTTAACGACAGGGAACGCCGGGGAGCTGTTTTTT
D gene: .; V gene: TRBV5-5; clone size: .; J gene: TRBJ2-3; CDR3 protein: CASSLGASDTQYF; CDR3 DNA: TGTGCCAGCAGCTTGGGAGCCTCCGATACGCAGTATTTT
D gene: TRBD1; V gene: TRBV13; clone size: few; J gene: TRBJ2-1; CDR3 protein: CASSPLKGGEQFF; CDR3 DNA: TGTGCCAGCAGCCCGTTAAAAGGGGGCGAGCAGTTCTTC
D gene: TRBD2; V gene: TRBV7-8; clone size: .; J gene: TRBJ2-7; CDR3 protein: CASSLARAGVSEQYF; CDR3 DNA: TGTGCCAGCAGCTTAGCGCGAGCGGGAGTTAGCGAGCAGTACTTC
D gene: TRBD1; V gene: TRBV19; clone size: .; J gene: TRBJ1-1; CDR3 protein: CASSPRTGFTEAFF; CDR3 DNA: TGTGCCAGTAGTCCGAGGACAGGGTTCACTGAAGCTTTCTTT
D gene: .; V gene: TRBV24-1; clone size: .; J gene: TRBJ1-2; CDR3 protein: CATSDVDPGHRNGYTF; CDR3 DNA: TGTGCCACCAGTGATGTCGACCCGGGACATCGGAACGGCTACACCTTC
D gene: TRBD2; V gene: TRBV7-6; clone size: .; J gene: TRBJ2-1; CDR3 protein: CASSLAAGSSYNEQFF; CDR3 DNA: TGTGCCAGCAGCTTAGCAGCGGGGTCCTCCTACAATGAGCAGTTCTTC
D gene: TRBD2; V gene: TRBV9; clone size: .; J gene: TRBJ2-3; CDR3 protein: CASSVPGMRELTDTQYF; CDR3 DNA: TGTGCCAGCAGCGTTCCTGGGATGCGGGAGCTCACAGATACGCAGTATTTT
D gene: TRBD2; V gene: TRBV10-3; clone size: .; J gene: TRBJ2-1; CDR3 protein: CAISEGGGAWNEQFF; CDR3 DNA: TGTGCCATCAGTGAAGGCGGGGGGGCTTGGAATGAGCAGTTCTTC
D gene: .; V gene: TRBV3-1/TRBV3-2; clone size: .; J gene: TRBJ2-5; CDR3 protein: CASSQARAGRETQYF; CDR3 DNA: TGTGCCAGCAGCCAGGCGAGGGCGGGGAGAGAGACCCAGTACTTC
D gene: .; V gene: TRBV24-1; clone size: .; J gene: TRBJ2-3; CDR3 protein: CATSDPNLDTQYF; CDR3 DNA: TGTGCCACCAGTGATCCAAACTTAGATACGCAGTATTTT
D gene: TRBD1; V gene: TRBV10-3; clone size: .; J gene: TRBJ2-7; CDR3 protein: CAISGTGGHEQYF; CDR3 DNA: TGTGCCATTTCCGGGACAGGGGGCCACGAGCAGTACTTC
D gene: TRBD2; V gene: TRBV24-1; clone size: .; J gene: TRBJ2-1; CDR3 protein: CATSDPHSGGRDEQFF; CDR3 DNA: TGTGCCACCAGTGATCCCCATAGCGGGGGACGAGATGAGCAGTTCTTC
D gene: .; V gene: TRBV5-4; clone size: few; J gene: TRBJ2-7; CDR3 protein: CASSLSDQAAPEGYEQYF; CDR3 DNA: TGTGCCAGCAGCTTGAGTGACCAGGCAGCTCCTGAGGGCTACGAGCAGTACTTC
D gene: .; V gene: TRBV30; clone size: .; J gene: TRBJ1-1; CDR3 protein: CAWKGGNTEAFF; CDR3 DNA: TGTGCCTGGAAAGGCGGGAACACTGAAGCTTTCTTT
D gene: TRBD2; V gene: TRBV19; clone size: once; J gene: TRBJ2-2; CDR3 protein: CASSSGRANTGELFF; CDR3 DNA: TGTGCCAGTAGTAGCGGGAGGGCGAACACCGGGGAGCTGTTTTTT
D gene: .; V gene: TRBV13; clone size: .; J gene: TRBJ2-7; CDR3 protein: CASSHNRASPAYEQYF; CDR3 DNA: TGTGCCAGCAGCCACAACAGGGCATCACCCGCCTACGAGCAGTACTTC
D gene: TRBD1; V gene: TRBV2; clone size: .; J gene: TRBJ1-2; CDR3 protein: CASRDRDYGYTF; CDR3 DNA: TGTGCCAGCAGAGACAGGGACTATGGCTACACCTTC
D gene: TRBD1; V gene: TRBV3-1/TRBV3-2; clone size: .; J gene: TRBJ2-6; CDR3 protein: CASSPLGTGFSGANVLTF; CDR3 DNA: TGTGCCAGCAGCCCCCTAGGGACAGGCTTCTCTGGGGCCAACGTCCTGACTTTC
D gene: .; V gene: TRBV19; clone size: .; J gene: TRBJ1-2; CDR3 protein: CASTSRVSLNYGYTF; CDR3 DNA: TGTGCCAGTACATCCAGGGTATCCCTTAACTATGGCTACACCTTC
D gene: TRBD1; V gene: TRBV9; clone size: .; J gene: TRBJ2-7; CDR3 protein: CASSMGQGSYEQYF; CDR3 DNA: TGTGCCAGCAGCATGGGACAGGGTAGCTACGAGCAGTACTTC
D gene: TRBD1; V gene: TRBV30; clone size: once; J gene: TRBJ1-6; CDR3 protein: CAWSLGQGNSPLHF; CDR3 DNA: TGTGCCTGGAGTCTGGGACAGGGTAATTCACCCCTCCACTTT
D gene: .; V gene: TRBV3-1/TRBV3-2; clone size: .; J gene: TRBJ2-7; CDR3 protein: CASSRGGEFYEQYF; CDR3 DNA: TGTGCCAGCAGCCGAGGGGGGGAGTTCTACGAGCAGTACTTC
D gene: .; V gene: TRBV2; clone size: .; J gene: TRBJ2-5; CDR3 protein: CASSEKTIQETQYF; CDR3 DNA: TGTGCCAGCAGTGAAAAAACTATCCAAGAGACCCAGTACTTC
D gene: .; V gene: TRBV19; clone size: .; J gene: TRBJ2-1; CDR3 protein: CASSIAGQKNNEQFF; CDR3 DNA: TGTGCCAGTAGTATAGCCGGACAGAAAAACAATGAGCAGTTCTTC